The 24 T cell receptor beta chains listed next were all sequenced from one sample in a study of response to subunit inactivated influenza vaccine. In TCRdb, the RT-PCR reads were re-called with MiXCR into one record per CDR3 protein. The repertoire holds about 500,000 distinct CDR3 sequences, with 15% to 20% as singletons. The sample was CD4+ T cells sorted from PBMCs, taken about 23 months after vaccination. These receptor sequences come from a man in his fifties or sixties who received an inactivated influenza vaccine.

The rearrangement joins TRBV3-1 to TRBJ2-1; D is ambiguous. Per the germline V gene, CDR1 is LGHDT and CDR2 is YNNKEL (reference sequence). V was pared by 8 bases and J by 4 bases, with 15 bases between. The CDR3 is 14 amino acids. The CDR3 nucleotides are TGTGCCAGCGGTCCGGACGAACAGTACAATGAGCAGTTCTTC. Encoded protein: CASGPDEQYNEQFF.

This clonotype turned up a few times. The chain has TRBV9 and TRBJ2-3; unclear D gene. Germline V lookup: CDR1 SGDLS, CDR2 YYNGEE. Trimming took 0 bases from V and 5 from J, leaving 7 bases between them. This CDR3 spans 13 amino acids. The CDR3 reads CASSVVLRDTQYF. DNA of the CDR3: TGTGCCAGCAGCGTAGTCTTGAGAGATACGCAGTATTTT.

The CDR3 loop is CASSSLPGGQETQYF. In DNA, the CDR3 is TGTGCCAGCAGCTCCTTGCCGGGCGGACAAGAGACCCAGTACTTC. The J gene is TRBJ2-5, the V gene TRBV7-2; D remains unclear. The germline V gene encodes CDR1 SGHTA and CDR2 FQGNSA. Trimming cost V 4 bases and J 2 bases, with 14 bases left between them. The CDR3 is made up of 15 amino acids.

The rearrangement joins TRBV7-9 to TRBJ1-1; D call uncertain. This CDR3 has 15 amino acids. Germline lookup yields CDR1 SEHNR and CDR2 FQNEAQ (reference sequence). Trimming left V 5 bases short and J 1 base short, with 14 bases between. The CDR3, as DNA: TGTGCCAGCAGCCCGCCTTGGGTGGCGAACACTGAAGCTTTCTTT. It specifies CASSPPWVANTEAFF.

The V call is TRBV28, the J call TRBJ2-1, with 10 bases matching TRBD2. The junction had 6 bases not matched to a gene; V was cut back by 8 bases and J by 5 bases. The V gene's germline CDR1 is MDHEN and CDR2 SYDVKM. This CDR3 spans 14 amino acids. CDR3 in amino acids: CASRAGGHNNEQFF. The CDR3 DNA sequence: TGTGCCAGCCGAGCGGGGGGGCATAACAATGAGCAGTTCTTC.

In this sample, this clonotype turned up many times. The V gene is TRBV6-1, the J gene TRBJ1-2; weak D call: TRBD1 (5 bases). From germline, CDR1 is MNHNS and CDR2 SASEGT. V was cut by 2 bases and J by 0 bases, with 13 bases left in between. The CDR3 is made up of 16 amino acids. CDR3 in DNA: TGTGCCAGCAGTGAAACCGTTCGGGGGGCTAACTATGGCTACACCTTC. Translation: CASSETVRGANYGYTF.

This clonotype has a count of ten or more. The chain is built from TRBV28 and TRBJ1-5, with D perhaps matching TRBD1 (5 bases). Trimming removed 6 bases at V and 0 bases at J, with 18 bases between. The CDR3 is 17 amino acids. Germline CDR1 MDHEN, CDR2 SYDVKM. The CDR3 loop reads CASSPSGLTLSNQPQHF. As DNA, the CDR3 is TGTGCCAGCAGCCCTTCAGGGCTAACCCTTAGCAATCAGCCCCAGCATTTT. Complete variable domain (other parts from reference TRBV28 and TRBJ1-5): DVKVTQSSRYLVKRTGEKVFLECVQDMDHENMFWYRQDPGLGLRLIYFSYDVKMKEKGDIPEGYSVSREKKERFSLILESASTNQTSMYLCASSPSGLTLSNQPQHFGDGTRLSIL.

The chain is built from TRBV7-2 and TRBJ1-5, with D unresolved. Trimming took 4 bases from V and 4 from J, leaving 8 bases between them. The V gene's germline CDR1 is SGHTA and CDR2 FQGNSA. The CDR3 totals 13 residues. CDR3: CASSWEANQPQHF. The CDR3, as DNA: TGTGCCAGCAGCTGGGAGGCGAATCAGCCCCAGCATTTT.

This clonotype was recorded at least ten times. This rearrangement joins TRBV7-2 to TRBJ2-7; D is ambiguous. The V gene lost 0 bases and the J gene lost 3 bases, with 6 bases spanning the gap. The CDR3 is 13 residues long. CDR1 and CDR2 from the germline V gene are SGHTA and FQGNSA. CDR3 protein: CASSLAKDYEQYF. DNA of the CDR3: TGTGCCAGCAGCTTAGCGAAAGACTACGAGCAGTACTTC. The full variable domain, with the rest looked up from reference TRBV7-2 and TRBJ2-7, is GAGVSQSPSNKVTEKGKDVELRCDPISGHTALYWYRQSLGQGLEFLIYFQGNSAPDKSGLPSDRFSAERTGGSVSTLTIQRTQQEDSAVYLCASSLAKDYEQYFGPGTRLTVT.

V gene TRBV12-3 or TRBV12-4 combines with J gene TRBJ1-1, with D unclear. Trimming removed 3 bases at V and 5 bases at J, with 10 bases between. The CDR3 totals 13 residues. The CDR3 nucleotides are TGTGCCAGCAGTTTGGTTTGGGGAACTGAAGCTTTCTTT. It yields the protein CASSLVWGTEAFF.

V gene TRBV28 combines with J gene TRBJ2-7; D gene uncertain. The CDR3 is 14 amino acids. V lost 4 bases to trimming and J lost 6 bases, with 16 bases between them. Per germline, CDR1 MDHEN and CDR2 SYDVKM. Written as DNA, the CDR3 is TGTGCCAGCAGTTCTCAGCCCCCCGTGGGCGAGCAGTACTTC. This codes for CASSSQPPVGEQYF.

This clonotype was picked up a small number of times. The genes are TRBV20-1 and TRBJ2-1, with D uncertain. The CDR3 is 13 residues long. CDR1 is DFQATT and CDR2 is SNEGSKA in the germline V gene (reference sequence). Trimming pared 0 bases from V and 10 bases from J, leaving 13 bases between. CDR3 sequence reads: CSARDPTLEEQFF. In nucleotides, the CDR3 is TGCAGTGCTAGAGATCCCACGCTGGAGGAGCAGTTCTTC.

This CDR3 reads CASSQLAGFTQYF. DNA for the CDR3: TGTGCCAGCAGCCAACTAGCGGGGTTTACGCAGTATTTT. J is TRBJ2-3 and V is TRBV7-2; 10 bases match TRBD2. There are 13 residues in the CDR3. V was pared by 5 bases and J by 8 bases, with 4 bases of the junction left unmatched. Looked up from germline, CDR1 is SGHTA and CDR2 is FQGNSA.

This clonotype came up a few times. The gene calls are TRBV20-1 and TRBJ2-7; TRBD2 might be the D (6 bases). The CDR3 covers 14 residues. Germline V gene sequence: CDR1 DFQATT, CDR2 SNEGSKA (reference sequence). The V end was cut by 4 bases, the J end by 2 bases, with 15 bases between. The CDR3 DNA reads as TGCAGTGCTACATCCGGGAGAGGGGCCTACGAGCAGTACTTC. This codes for CSATSGRGAYEQYF.

V usage is TRBV5-1 and J usage is TRBJ2-1, with 8 bases identical to TRBD2. The J segment lost 3 bases and the V segment lost 6 bases, leaving 8 bases of the junction unmatched. CDR1 and CDR2 (germline): SGHRS, YFSETQ. This CDR3 has 15 residues. For the CDR3, the DNA is TGCGCCAGCACGGCCGGGGGGGGCCTCTACAATGAGCAGTTCTTC. Encoded protein: CASTAGGGLYNEQFF. Based on the CDR3 plus reference TRBV5-1 and TRBJ2-1, the full variable domain is KAGVTQTPRYLIKTRGQQVTLSCSPISGHRSVSWYQQTPGQGLQFLFEYFSETQRNKGNFPGRFSGRQFSNSRSEMNVSTLELGDSALYLCASTAGGGLYNEQFFGPGTRLTVL.

This clonotype was detected a few times. This rearrangement joins TRBV7-9 to TRBJ1-2; no clear D gene. Trimming removed 1 base from V and 6 bases from J, with 9 bases in between. The length of the CDR3 is 13 residues. Germline V lookup: CDR1 SEHNR, CDR2 FQNEAQ (reference sequence). The CDR3 is CASSLESVNGYTF. The CDR3 DNA reads TGTGCCAGCAGCTTAGAGTCAGTTAATGGCTACACCTTC.

This clonotype was seen a handful of times. The rearrangement joins TRBV6-1 to TRBJ2-2; D perhaps matches TRBD2 (5 bases). The CDR3 loop spans 15 amino acids. The ends were cut back, 6 bases at V and 4 bases at J, with 15 bases in the middle. CDR1 and CDR2 from the germline V gene are MNHNS and SASEGT. The CDR3 DNA sequence: TGTGCCAGCAGCCCCCCGGGCCGGGGCACCGGGGAGCTGTTTTTT. It yields the protein CASSPPGRGTGELFF.

This chain uses TRBV28 with TRBJ1-6, with TRBD1 identical over 7 bases. The V gene end was trimmed by 6 bases and the J gene end by 3 bases; junction bases not matched to a gene: 5. Germline CDR1 is MDHEN and CDR2 is SYDVKM. This CDR3 has 15 residues. Written as DNA, the CDR3 is TGTGCCAGCAGGGGGGACAGAAACTATAATTCACCCCTCCACTTT. Protein: CASRGDRNYNSPLHF.

This clonotype was seen more than once but under ten times. J is TRBJ1-2 and V is TRBV4-3; D not resolved. The V end was cut by 2 bases, the J end by 4 bases, with 14 bases between. Germline CDR1 LGHNA, CDR2 YSLEER. The CDR3 runs to 15 residues. The CDR3 loop reads CASSQSSAGGYGYTF. In DNA, the CDR3 is TGCGCCAGCAGCCAATCGTCCGCCGGCGGCTATGGCTACACCTTC.

The chain joins TRBV4-2 to TRBJ1-5; 7 positions agree with TRBD1. The CDR3 is 15 amino acids. Germline V gene sequence: CDR1 LGHNA, CDR2 YNFKEQ. V was pared by 4 bases and J by 3 bases, with 6 bases of the junction left unmatched. As DNA, the CDR3 is TGTGCCAGCAGCCGGGACAGAGGCCTCAATCAGCCCCAGCATTTT. This translates into CASSRDRGLNQPQHF.

This clonotype appeared many times. The chain carries TRBV5-6 and TRBJ2-1; D gene ambiguous. Trimming took off 4 bases at V and 3 bases at J, with 20 bases between the two ends. The length of the CDR3 is 17 residues. Germline V CDR1 and CDR2: SGHDT, YYEEEE. As DNA, the CDR3 is TGTGCCAGCAGCCATTCTCGCGGACGGCTGGTCTACAATGAGCAGTTCTTC. Translation gives CASSHSRGRLVYNEQFF.

The chain uses TRBV7-1 and TRBJ2-1; 14 bases match TRBD2. TRBV7-1 is designated an ORF whose function remains uncertain. The CDR3 covers 22 residues. Trimming cost V 2 bases and J 6 bases; bases outside gene matches: 21. This CDR3 is CASSSFSSGETSGRAIRNEQFF. The CDR3, as DNA: TGTGCCAGCAGCTCATTCTCCTCGGGTGAGACTAGCGGGAGGGCTATTCGCAATGAGCAGTTCTTC.

The chain uses TRBV6-2 or TRBV6-3 and TRBJ1-2; D is uncertain. Germline lookup yields CDR1 MNHEY and CDR2 SVGEGT. This CDR3 contains 13 residues. The V gene lost 6 bases and the J gene lost 4 bases, with 12 bases spanning the gap. CDR3 DNA sequence: TGTGCCAGCAGCCAACGAAGGTCCTATGGCTACACCTTC. Its protein product is CASSQRRSYGYTF.

The V call is TRBV9, the J call TRBJ2-7; no definite D call. Trimming left V 7 bases short and J 2 bases short, with 16 bases between. The germline CDR1 and CDR2 sequences are SGDLS and YYNGEE. This CDR3 comprises 14 residues. In DNA, the CDR3 is TGTGCCAGCTCTCCCGGAAGCGCGACCTACGAGCAGTACTTC. Protein: CASSPGSATYEQYF. Full variable domain (remainder filled in from reference TRBV9 and TRBJ2-7): DSGVTQTPKHLITATGQRVTLRCSPRSGDLSVYWYQQSLDQGLQFLIQYYNGEERAKGNILERFSAQQFPDLHSELNLSSLELGDSALYFCASSPGSATYEQYFGPGTRLTVT.